This TCR beta chain was observed in a study of T cell changes during pregnancy in multiple sclerosis. Produced via immunoSEQ multiplex PCR; TCRdb's table is partial and in-frame only. The sample contains some 49,000 clones, 90% of which appear only once. This TCR derives from a female donor in good health, enrolled as a control in a pregnancy study. Sequencing was performed on peripheral blood, taken after pregnancy.

The CDR3 sequence is CASSLKKGAPNYGYTF. The CDR3 DNA reads as TGTGCCAGCAGCCTTAAGAAGGGGGCGCCCAACTATGGCTACACCTTC. This sequence joins TRBV5-4 and TRBJ1-2; TRBD1 matches 7 bases. With 4 bases clipped from V and 2 bases from J, the junction kept 11 bases outside the gene matches. The CDR3 sequence is 16 residues long. CDR1 SGHNT and CDR2 YYREEE come from the germline V gene (reference sequence).